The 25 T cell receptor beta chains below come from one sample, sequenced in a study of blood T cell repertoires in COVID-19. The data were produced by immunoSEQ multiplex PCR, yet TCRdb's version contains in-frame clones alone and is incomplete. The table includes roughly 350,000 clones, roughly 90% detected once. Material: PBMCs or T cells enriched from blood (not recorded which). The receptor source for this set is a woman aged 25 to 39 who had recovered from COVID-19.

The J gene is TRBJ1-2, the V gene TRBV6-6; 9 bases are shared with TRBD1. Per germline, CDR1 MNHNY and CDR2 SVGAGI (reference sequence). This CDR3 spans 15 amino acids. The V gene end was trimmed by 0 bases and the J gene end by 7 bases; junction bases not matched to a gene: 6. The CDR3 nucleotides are TGTGCCAGCAGTTACTCGGGACAGGGAACAGGTGGCTACACCTTC. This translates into CASSYSGQGTGGYTF.

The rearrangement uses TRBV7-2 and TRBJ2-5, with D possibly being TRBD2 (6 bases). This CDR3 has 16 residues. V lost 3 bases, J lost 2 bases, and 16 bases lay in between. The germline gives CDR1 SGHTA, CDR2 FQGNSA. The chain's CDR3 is CASSFTRGTAQETQYF. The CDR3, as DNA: TGTGCCAGCAGCTTTACCCGCGGGACTGCGCAAGAGACCCAGTACTTC.

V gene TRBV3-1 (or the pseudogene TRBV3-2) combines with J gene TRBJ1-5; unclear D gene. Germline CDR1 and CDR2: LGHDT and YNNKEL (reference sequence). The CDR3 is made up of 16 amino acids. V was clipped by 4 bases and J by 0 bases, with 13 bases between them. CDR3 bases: TGTGCCAGCAGCCCGGGCTGGGGAGGTAGCAATCAGCCCCAGCATTTT. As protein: CASSPGWGGSNQPQHF.

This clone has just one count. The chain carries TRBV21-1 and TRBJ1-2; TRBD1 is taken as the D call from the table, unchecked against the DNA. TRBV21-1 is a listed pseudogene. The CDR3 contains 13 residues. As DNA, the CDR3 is TGTGCCAGCAGCAAAGTGACAGGGCAAGGCTACACCTTC. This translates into CASSKVTGQGYTF.

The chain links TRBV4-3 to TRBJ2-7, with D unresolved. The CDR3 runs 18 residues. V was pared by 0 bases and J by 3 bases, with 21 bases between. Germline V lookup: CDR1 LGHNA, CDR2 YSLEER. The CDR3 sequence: CASSQEGPSSLLHYEQYF. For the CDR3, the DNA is TGCGCCAGCAGCCAAGAGGGTCCCTCTTCGCTACTACACTACGAGCAGTACTTC.

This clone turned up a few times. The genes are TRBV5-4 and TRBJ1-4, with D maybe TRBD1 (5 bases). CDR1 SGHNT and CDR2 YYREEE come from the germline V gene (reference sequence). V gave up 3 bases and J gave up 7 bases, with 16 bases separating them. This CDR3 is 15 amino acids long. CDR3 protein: CASSSGGASIEKLFF. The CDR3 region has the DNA TGTGCCAGCAGCTCCGGCGGGGCCTCCATTGAAAAACTGTTTTTT.

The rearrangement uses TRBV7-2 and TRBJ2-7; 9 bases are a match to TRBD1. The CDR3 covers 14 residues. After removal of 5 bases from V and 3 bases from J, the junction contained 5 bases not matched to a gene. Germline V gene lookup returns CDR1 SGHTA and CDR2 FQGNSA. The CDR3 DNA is TGTGCCAGCAGCGCGGACAGGGGAGGCTACGAGCAGTACTTC. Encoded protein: CASSADRGGYEQYF.

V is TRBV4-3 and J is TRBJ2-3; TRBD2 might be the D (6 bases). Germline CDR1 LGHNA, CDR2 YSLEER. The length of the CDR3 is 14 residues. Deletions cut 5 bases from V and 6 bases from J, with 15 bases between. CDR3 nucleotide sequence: TGCGCCAGCAGCTGGCTAGCGAGCGACGATACGCAGTATTTT. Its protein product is CASSWLASDDTQYF.

CDR3 loop: CAWNRGLNTEAFF. For the CDR3, the DNA is TGTGCCTGGAATCGGGGGTTGAACACTGAAGCTTTCTTT. This chain links TRBV30 with TRBJ1-1, with D possibly matching TRBD1 (5 bases). V was cut by 4 bases and J by 0 bases, with 9 bases left in between. The CDR3 is 13 residues long. The germline V gene encodes CDR1 GTSNPN and CDR2 SVGIG (reference sequence).

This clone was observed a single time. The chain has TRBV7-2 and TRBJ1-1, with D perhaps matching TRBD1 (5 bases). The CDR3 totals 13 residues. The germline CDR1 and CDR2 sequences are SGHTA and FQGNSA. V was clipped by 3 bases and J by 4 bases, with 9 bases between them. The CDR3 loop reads CASSFSRATEAFF. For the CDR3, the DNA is TGTGCCAGCAGCTTCTCCAGGGCCACTGAAGCTTTCTTT.

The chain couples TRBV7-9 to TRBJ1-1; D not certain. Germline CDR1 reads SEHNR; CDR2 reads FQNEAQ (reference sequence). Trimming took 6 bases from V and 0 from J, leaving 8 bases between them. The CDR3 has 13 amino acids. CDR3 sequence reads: CASSFTVNTEAFF. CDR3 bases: TGTGCCAGCAGTTTTACAGTGAACACTGAAGCTTTCTTT.

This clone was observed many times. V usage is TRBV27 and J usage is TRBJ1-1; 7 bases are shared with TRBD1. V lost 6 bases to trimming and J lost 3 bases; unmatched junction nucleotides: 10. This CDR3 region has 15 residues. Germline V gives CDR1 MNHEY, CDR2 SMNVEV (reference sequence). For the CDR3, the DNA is TGTGCCAGCAGACCGCAGGGGGAAGTGGACACTGAAGCTTTCTTT. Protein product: CASRPQGEVDTEAFF.

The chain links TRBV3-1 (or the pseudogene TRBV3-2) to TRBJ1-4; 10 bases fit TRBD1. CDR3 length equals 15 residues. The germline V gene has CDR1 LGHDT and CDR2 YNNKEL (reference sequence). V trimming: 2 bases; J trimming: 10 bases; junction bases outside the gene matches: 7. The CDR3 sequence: CASSQPTGGRGKLFF. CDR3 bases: TGTGCCAGCAGCCAACCGACAGGGGGCCGAGGAAAACTGTTTTTT.

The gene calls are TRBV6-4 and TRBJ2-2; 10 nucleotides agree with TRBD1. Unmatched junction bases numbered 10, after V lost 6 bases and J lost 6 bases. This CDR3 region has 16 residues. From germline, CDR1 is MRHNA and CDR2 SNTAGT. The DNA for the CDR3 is TGTGCCAGCAGGACTTGGGGACAGGGGAAACCCGGGGAGCTGTTTTTT. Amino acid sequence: CASRTWGQGKPGELFF.

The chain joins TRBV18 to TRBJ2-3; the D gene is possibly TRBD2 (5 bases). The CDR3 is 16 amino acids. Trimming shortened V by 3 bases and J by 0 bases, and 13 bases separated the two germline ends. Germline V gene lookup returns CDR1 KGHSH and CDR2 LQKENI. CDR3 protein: CASSPQSGASTDTQYF. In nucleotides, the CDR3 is TGTGCCAGCTCACCTCAAAGCGGAGCTAGCACAGATACGCAGTATTTT.

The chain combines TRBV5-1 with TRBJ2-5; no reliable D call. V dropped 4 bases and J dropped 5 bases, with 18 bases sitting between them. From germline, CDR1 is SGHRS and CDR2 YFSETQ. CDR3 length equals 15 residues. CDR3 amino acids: CASSPSDPARETQYF. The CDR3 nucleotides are TGCGCCAGCAGCCCAAGTGATCCAGCCAGGGAGACCCAGTACTTC.

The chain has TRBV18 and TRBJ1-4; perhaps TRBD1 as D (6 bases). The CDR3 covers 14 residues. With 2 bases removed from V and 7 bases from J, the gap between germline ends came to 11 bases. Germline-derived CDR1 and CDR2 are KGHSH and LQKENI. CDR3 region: CASSPGDTSEKLFF. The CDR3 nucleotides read TGTGCCAGCTCACCAGGGGACACGAGTGAAAAACTGTTTTTT.

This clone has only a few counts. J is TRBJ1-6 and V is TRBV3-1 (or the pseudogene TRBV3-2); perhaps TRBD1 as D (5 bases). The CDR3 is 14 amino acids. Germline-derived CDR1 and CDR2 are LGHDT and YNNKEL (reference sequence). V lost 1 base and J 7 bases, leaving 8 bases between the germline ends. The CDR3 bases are TGTGCCAGCAGCCAAGTCAGGGAAAATTCACCCCTCCACTTT. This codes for CASSQVRENSPLHF.

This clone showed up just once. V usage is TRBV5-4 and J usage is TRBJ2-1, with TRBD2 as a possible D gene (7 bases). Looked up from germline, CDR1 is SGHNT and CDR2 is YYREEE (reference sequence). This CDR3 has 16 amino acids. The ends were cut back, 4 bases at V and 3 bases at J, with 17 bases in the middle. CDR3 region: CASSLLAWGHYNEQFF. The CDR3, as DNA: TGTGCCAGCAGCCTACTAGCGTGGGGGCACTACAATGAGCAGTTCTTC.

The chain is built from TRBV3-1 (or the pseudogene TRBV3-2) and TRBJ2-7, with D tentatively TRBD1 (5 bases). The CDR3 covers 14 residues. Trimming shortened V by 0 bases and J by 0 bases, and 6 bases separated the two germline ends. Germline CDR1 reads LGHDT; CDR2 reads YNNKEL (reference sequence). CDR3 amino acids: CASSQDRASYEQYF. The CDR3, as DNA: TGTGCCAGCAGCCAAGACAGGGCCTCCTACGAGCAGTACTTC.

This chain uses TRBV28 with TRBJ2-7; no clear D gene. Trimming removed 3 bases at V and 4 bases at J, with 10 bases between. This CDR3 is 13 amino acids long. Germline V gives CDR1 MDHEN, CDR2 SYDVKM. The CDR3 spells CASSLALEYEQYF. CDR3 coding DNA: TGTGCCAGCAGTTTGGCCTTGGAGTACGAGCAGTACTTC.

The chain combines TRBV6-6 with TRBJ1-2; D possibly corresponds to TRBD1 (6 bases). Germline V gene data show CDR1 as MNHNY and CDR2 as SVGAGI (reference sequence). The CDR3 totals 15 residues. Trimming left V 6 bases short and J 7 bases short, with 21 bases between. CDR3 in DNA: TGTGCCAGCAGCTCAGCGGCAGGGGATATGTTTGGCTACACCTTC. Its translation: CASSSAAGDMFGYTF.

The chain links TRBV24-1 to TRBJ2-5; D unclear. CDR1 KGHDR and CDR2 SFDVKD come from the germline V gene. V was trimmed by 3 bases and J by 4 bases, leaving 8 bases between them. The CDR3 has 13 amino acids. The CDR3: CATSDRLAETQYF. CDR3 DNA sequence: TGTGCCACCAGTGATCGATTAGCAGAGACCCAGTACTTC.

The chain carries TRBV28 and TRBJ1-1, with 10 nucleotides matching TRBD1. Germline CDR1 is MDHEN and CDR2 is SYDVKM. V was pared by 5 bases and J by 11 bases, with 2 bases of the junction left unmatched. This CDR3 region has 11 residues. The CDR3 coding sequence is TGTGCCAGCAGTCTGGGACAGGGGGCTTTCTTT. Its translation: CASSLGQGAFF.

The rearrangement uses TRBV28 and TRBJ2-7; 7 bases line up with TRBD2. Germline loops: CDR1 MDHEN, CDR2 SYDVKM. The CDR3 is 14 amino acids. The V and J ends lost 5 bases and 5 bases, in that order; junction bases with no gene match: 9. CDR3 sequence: CASSLPTSDHEQYF. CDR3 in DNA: TGTGCCAGCAGTCTCCCAACTAGCGACCACGAGCAGTACTTC.